This is a list of T cell receptor beta chains from one sample in a study of CD8 T cells in Susac syndrome. MiXCR, applied by TCRdb to the immunoSEQ multiplex PCR reads, yields one record per CDR3 protein. This sample has 100,000 to 150,000 distinct CDR3 sequences; approximately 93% occur once, and the top ten carry roughly 0.3%. The sample comprised CD8+ T cells from PBMCs. These receptors were taken from a human donor with multiple sclerosis. CDR3s include the opening cysteine and the closing phenylalanine or tryptophan. D genes are given only for firm matches. Clone size appears in some rows only: once, few, many, or a class for an expanded clone.

j_gene: TRBJ1-5
d_gene: -
abundance: -
v_gene: TRBV4-1
CDR3nt: TGCGCCAGCAGCCAAGATCTTGGCGATCAGCCCCAGCATTTT
CDR3aa: CASSQDLGDQPQHF

j_gene: TRBJ2-7
d_gene: -
abundance: few
v_gene: TRBV7-9
CDR3nt: TGTGCCAGCAGCCCTCCGGGGCTCGAGCAGTACTTC
CDR3aa: CASSPPGLEQYF

j_gene: TRBJ2-3
d_gene: -
abundance: once
v_gene: TRBV5-4
CDR3nt: TGTGCCAGCAGCTTGGCCCCCAGGGGCACAGATACGCAGTATTTT
CDR3aa: CASSLAPRGTDTQYF

j_gene: TRBJ2-1
d_gene: TRBD2
abundance: -
v_gene: TRBV18
CDR3nt: TGTGCCAGCTCCCCCCTAGCGGGGCGTCGTATCTCCTACAATGAGCAGTTCTTC
CDR3aa: CASSPLAGRRISYNEQFF

j_gene: TRBJ2-7
d_gene: TRBD2
abundance: -
v_gene: TRBV4-1
CDR3nt: TGCGCCAGCAGCCAATGGGCTAGCGGGGGAAACGAGCAGTACTTC
CDR3aa: CASSQWASGGNEQYF

j_gene: TRBJ1-6
d_gene: -
abundance: -
v_gene: TRBV5-1
CDR3nt: TGCGCCAGCAGCTTGGGCAACTATAATTCACCCCTCCACTTT
CDR3aa: CASSLGNYNSPLHF

j_gene: TRBJ2-2
d_gene: -
abundance: -
v_gene: TRBV7-2
CDR3nt: TGTGCCAGCAGCTTAGGGGTTGACACCGGGGAGCTGTTTTTT
CDR3aa: CASSLGVDTGELFF

j_gene: TRBJ2-1
d_gene: TRBD2
abundance: -
v_gene: TRBV29-1
CDR3nt: TGCAGCGTTGAAGGACTAGCGGGAGACAATGAGCAGTTCTTC
CDR3aa: CSVEGLAGDNEQFF

j_gene: TRBJ2-3
d_gene: TRBD2
abundance: -
v_gene: TRBV12-3/TRBV12-4
CDR3nt: TGTGCCAGCAGTTTACGACTAGCGGGGGCATCAGATACGCAGTATTTT
CDR3aa: CASSLRLAGASDTQYF

j_gene: TRBJ1-4
d_gene: -
abundance: -
v_gene: TRBV11-2
CDR3nt: TGTGCCAGCAGCCGACGATTGGGGGGACTTAATGAAAAACTGTTTTTT
CDR3aa: CASSRRLGGLNEKLFF

j_gene: TRBJ1-5
d_gene: -
abundance: once
v_gene: TRBV20-1
CDR3nt: TGCAGTGCTAGAGATCTCCGGGACGGATACAATCAGCCCCAGCATTTT
CDR3aa: CSARDLRDGYNQPQHF

j_gene: TRBJ2-1
d_gene: -
abundance: -
v_gene: TRBV5-6
CDR3nt: TGTGCCAGCAGCTTGCGTAGCTCCGTTTACAATGAGCAGTTCTTC
CDR3aa: CASSLRSSVYNEQFF

j_gene: TRBJ1-4
d_gene: -
abundance: -
v_gene: TRBV4-1
CDR3nt: TGCGCCAGCAGCCAAGATCTGGGGATTTATAATGAAAAACTGTTTTTT
CDR3aa: CASSQDLGIYNEKLFF

j_gene: TRBJ2-1
d_gene: TRBD2
abundance: -
v_gene: TRBV19
CDR3nt: TGTGCCAGTAGTACCCCCCGGAAGGGAATACGGCGGGAGATAGAGGATGAGCAGTTCTTC
CDR3aa: CASSTPRKGIRREIEDEQFF

j_gene: TRBJ2-2
d_gene: -
abundance: -
v_gene: TRBV27
CDR3nt: TGTGCCAGCAGTTTATTTGGCACCGGGGAGCTGTTTTTT
CDR3aa: CASSLFGTGELFF

j_gene: TRBJ1-2
d_gene: TRBD1
abundance: -
v_gene: TRBV7-9
CDR3nt: TGTGCCAGCAGCACGGGGACAGGTCGTTTTGGCTACACCTTC
CDR3aa: CASSTGTGRFGYTF

j_gene: TRBJ2-7
d_gene: -
abundance: -
v_gene: TRBV27
CDR3nt: TGTGCCAGCAGTCCCTCGGGCAGGGCCCCCTCCTACGAGCAGTACTTC
CDR3aa: CASSPSGRAPSYEQYF

j_gene: TRBJ2-1
d_gene: TRBD2
abundance: -
v_gene: TRBV29-1
CDR3nt: TGCAGCACCGGGACTAGCGGGGGGGAGCTGTTCTTC
CDR3aa: CSTGTSGGELFF

j_gene: TRBJ2-5
d_gene: TRBD2
abundance: -
v_gene: TRBV11-3
CDR3nt: TGTGCCAGCAGCCCACTAGCGGGAGCTTGGGAGACCCAGTACTTC
CDR3aa: CASSPLAGAWETQYF

j_gene: TRBJ1-5
d_gene: -
abundance: -
v_gene: TRBV28
CDR3nt: TGTGCCAGCTCTCGCCCGGGGGCATATCCCCAGCATTTT
CDR3aa: CASSRPGAYPQHF

j_gene: TRBJ1-1
d_gene: -
abundance: -
v_gene: TRBV5-6
CDR3nt: TGTGCCAGCAGCTTTGTCAGCCCAAACACTGAAGCTTTCTTT
CDR3aa: CASSFVSPNTEAFF

j_gene: TRBJ2-1
d_gene: TRBD2
abundance: -
v_gene: TRBV7-9
CDR3nt: TGTGCCAGCAGCTTGCGGACTAGCGGGAGGGGCAATGAGCAGTTCTTC
CDR3aa: CASSLRTSGRGNEQFF

j_gene: TRBJ1-2
d_gene: TRBD1
abundance: -
v_gene: TRBV19
CDR3nt: TGTGCCAGTAGTCAAAAGACAGGGAATTTCTATGGCTACACCTTC
CDR3aa: CASSQKTGNFYGYTF

j_gene: TRBJ2-1
d_gene: -
abundance: -
v_gene: TRBV27
CDR3nt: TGTGCCAGCAGTTTATCGGCCCTGAATGAGCAGTTCTTC
CDR3aa: CASSLSALNEQFF

j_gene: TRBJ2-1
d_gene: -
abundance: -
v_gene: TRBV7-9
CDR3nt: TGTGCCAGCAGCGCATTGACTGGAAGGTACAATGAGCAGTTCTTC
CDR3aa: CASSALTGRYNEQFF

j_gene: TRBJ2-1
d_gene: -
abundance: -
v_gene: TRBV12-3/TRBV12-4
CDR3nt: TGTGCCGCCAAGGGTAAGAAGCAGTTCTTC
CDR3aa: CAAKGKKQFF

j_gene: TRBJ1-2
d_gene: TRBD1
abundance: -
v_gene: TRBV5-6
CDR3nt: TGTGCCAGCAGCCACCCTCGGGCAGGGGGAGGCTACACCTTC
CDR3aa: CASSHPRAGGGYTF

j_gene: TRBJ1-1
d_gene: -
abundance: -
v_gene: TRBV15
CDR3nt: TGTGCCACCAGCAGACCGAGGGCGTACATGAACACTGAAGCTTTCTTT
CDR3aa: CATSRPRAYMNTEAFF

j_gene: TRBJ2-2
d_gene: -
abundance: -
v_gene: TRBV5-6
CDR3nt: TGTGCCAGCAGCCCCCTGCCGGAGACCGGGGAGCTGTTTTTT
CDR3aa: CASSPLPETGELFF

j_gene: TRBJ1-4
d_gene: -
abundance: -
v_gene: TRBV24-1
CDR3nt: TGTGCCTCACTACAAGGTGGGGACGAAAAACTGTTTTTT
CDR3aa: CASLQGGDEKLFF

j_gene: TRBJ1-1
d_gene: TRBD1
abundance: -
v_gene: TRBV12-3/TRBV12-4
CDR3nt: TGTGCCAGCAGTTCCATTAAAGAACAGGGGGCAGGCACTGAAGCTTTCTTT
CDR3aa: CASSSIKEQGAGTEAFF

j_gene: TRBJ2-5
d_gene: -
abundance: once
v_gene: TRBV28
CDR3nt: TGTGCCAGCAGCCTACCCGGGTACCAGTACTTC
CDR3aa: CASSLPGYQYF

j_gene: TRBJ1-5
d_gene: TRBD1
abundance: -
v_gene: TRBV20-1
CDR3nt: TGCAGTGCCGAACTAGTGGGACAGGGGGCTCATCAGCCCCAGCATTTT
CDR3aa: CSAELVGQGAHQPQHF

j_gene: TRBJ2-5
d_gene: TRBD1
abundance: -
v_gene: TRBV7-9
CDR3nt: TGTGCCAGCAGCCCGGGACAGCGCCAAGAGACCCAGTACTTC
CDR3aa: CASSPGQRQETQYF

j_gene: TRBJ2-1
d_gene: -
abundance: -
v_gene: TRBV19
CDR3nt: TGTGCCAGTAGTGACGGGGTCGGTCCCTACAATGAGCAGTTCTTC
CDR3aa: CASSDGVGPYNEQFF

j_gene: TRBJ1-5
d_gene: -
abundance: -
v_gene: TRBV7-9
CDR3nt: TGTGCCAGCAGCTTACCCCCCCAGCCCCAGCATTTT
CDR3aa: CASSLPPQPQHF

j_gene: TRBJ2-1
d_gene: -
abundance: -
v_gene: TRBV19
CDR3nt: TGTGCCAGTAGTATACGACGGTACAATGAGCAGTTCTTC
CDR3aa: CASSIRRYNEQFF

j_gene: TRBJ1-3
d_gene: -
abundance: -
v_gene: TRBV20-1
CDR3nt: TGCAGTGCTAGAGATCCCGAGAGAGGAAACACCATATATTTT
CDR3aa: CSARDPERGNTIYF

j_gene: TRBJ2-7
d_gene: TRBD1
abundance: -
v_gene: TRBV5-1
CDR3nt: TGCGCCAGCAGCTTGGAGGGACAGGGGAGCGAGCAGTACTTC
CDR3aa: CASSLEGQGSEQYF

j_gene: TRBJ2-3
d_gene: TRBD1
abundance: -
v_gene: TRBV24-1
CDR3nt: TGTGCCACCAGTGTACAGGGGGCCGGCACAGATACGCAGTATTTT
CDR3aa: CATSVQGAGTDTQYF

j_gene: TRBJ2-7
d_gene: -
abundance: -
v_gene: TRBV3-1
CDR3nt: TGTGCCAGCAGCCAGAACGGGTACGAGCAGTACTTC
CDR3aa: CASSQNGYEQYF

j_gene: TRBJ2-7
d_gene: -
abundance: -
v_gene: TRBV20-1
CDR3nt: TGCAGTGCTAGGTCCCCTCAAAGTGGGTCCTACGAGCAGTACTTC
CDR3aa: CSARSPQSGSYEQYF

j_gene: TRBJ2-7
d_gene: -
abundance: -
v_gene: TRBV28
CDR3nt: TGTGCCAGCAGTCCCCGATGGTCGAATCCCTACGAGCAGTACTTC
CDR3aa: CASSPRWSNPYEQYF

j_gene: TRBJ1-1
d_gene: TRBD1
abundance: -
v_gene: TRBV29-1
CDR3nt: TGCAGCGTTGAAGCTATCCGGGACAGGGGGGTGAACACTGAAGCTTTCTTT
CDR3aa: CSVEAIRDRGVNTEAFF

j_gene: TRBJ2-1
d_gene: TRBD2
abundance: -
v_gene: TRBV20-1
CDR3nt: TGCAGTGCTAGAGATATGGCTAGCGGGAGGGAGCAGTTCTTC
CDR3aa: CSARDMASGREQFF

j_gene: TRBJ2-7
d_gene: -
abundance: -
v_gene: TRBV11-2
CDR3nt: TGTGCCAGCAGCTTAGGTCAAGTCTACGAGCAGTACTTC
CDR3aa: CASSLGQVYEQYF

j_gene: TRBJ2-3
d_gene: TRBD2
abundance: -
v_gene: TRBV12-3/TRBV12-4
CDR3nt: TGTGCCAGTGGGACTAGCGGGCGGGGAGATACGCAGTATTTT
CDR3aa: CASGTSGRGDTQYF

j_gene: TRBJ1-5
d_gene: -
abundance: once
v_gene: TRBV7-9
CDR3nt: TGTGCCAGCAGCTTAGGGGAGGGCGGGATCAGCAATCAGCCCCAGCATTTT
CDR3aa: CASSLGEGGISNQPQHF

j_gene: TRBJ1-5
d_gene: -
abundance: few
v_gene: TRBV7-8
CDR3nt: TGTGCCAGCAGCTTAGGTCGGGGCAGCAATCAGCCCCAGCATTTT
CDR3aa: CASSLGRGSNQPQHF

j_gene: TRBJ2-1
d_gene: TRBD2
abundance: few
v_gene: TRBV20-1
CDR3nt: TGCAGTGCTAGAGGCGGGAGTTCCTACAATGAGCAGTTCTTC
CDR3aa: CSARGGSSYNEQFF

j_gene: TRBJ2-5
d_gene: -
abundance: once
v_gene: TRBV30
CDR3nt: TGTGCCTGGAGTGGGGCAGACAGTCAAGAGACCCAGTACTTC
CDR3aa: CAWSGADSQETQYF

j_gene: TRBJ2-3
d_gene: TRBD2
abundance: once
v_gene: TRBV12-3/TRBV12-4
CDR3nt: TGTGCCAGCAGTTCATCACGCGGGGGGCAGTATTTT
CDR3aa: CASSSSRGGQYF

j_gene: TRBJ2-1
d_gene: TRBD2
abundance: once
v_gene: TRBV7-9
CDR3nt: TGTGCCAGCAGCCCCCTTAGCGGGAGGGTTTCGTACAATGAGCAGTTCTTC
CDR3aa: CASSPLSGRVSYNEQFF